Each of the 9 T cell receptor beta chains below was sequenced from the same sample in a study of OX40 agonist ivuxolimab in advanced cancers. Clones were read by immunoSEQ multiplex PCR, and TCRdb kept only the in-frame ones, dropping some. The sample has roughly 67,000 clones, more than 70% seen once. This specimen was CD4+ or CD8+ T cells sorted from blood, taken in a trial of the OX40 agonist ivuxolimab. The receptors here all came from an adult with an advanced solid tumor such as melanoma, head and neck, liver or kidney cancer.

The chain has TRBV27 and TRBJ1-1; D unclear. The V gene's germline CDR1 is MNHEY and CDR2 SMNVEV (reference sequence). This CDR3 comprises 15 residues. With 6 bases removed from V and 1 base from J, the gap between germline ends came to 15 bases. The CDR3 coding sequence is TGTGCCAGCAGCCCTCCGGTGGGAACGAACACTGAAGCTTTCTTT. Its protein is CASSPPVGTNTEAFF.

This clone was detected once. The chain has TRBV4-2 and TRBJ2-5; 15 bases line up with TRBD2. The ends lost 2 bases at V and 5 bases at J; junction bases unmatched: 15. Per the germline V gene, CDR1 is LGHNA and CDR2 is YNFKEQ. The CDR3 spans 20 residues. CDR3 DNA: TGTGCCAGCAGCCAAACAGGACTAGCGGGAGGGCTAGTGTCGAGGGAGACCCAGTACTTC. Its protein product is CASSQTGLAGGLVSRETQYF.

The gene calls are TRBV11-1 and TRBJ1-1; possibly TRBD1 for D (5 bases). Germline V CDR1 and CDR2: SGHAT, FQDESV (reference sequence). V was trimmed by 7 bases and J by 4 bases, leaving 16 bases between them. This CDR3 comprises 14 residues. This CDR3 reads CASTLQRGGTEAFF. CDR3 bases: TGTGCCAGCACCCTCCAACGGGGGGGCACTGAAGCTTTCTTT.

This chain uses TRBV11-2 with TRBJ2-1, with D unclear. Germline CDR1 SGHAT, CDR2 FQNNGV. Trimming took 1 base from V and 6 from J, leaving 19 bases between them. This CDR3 comprises 17 residues. The CDR3, as DNA: TGTGCCAGCAGCTTAGGTCGACCAGCAGGTCCTTTCAATGAGCAGTTCTTC. It encodes CASSLGRPAGPFNEQFF. Based on the CDR3 plus reference TRBV11-2 and TRBJ2-1, the full variable domain is EAGVAQSPRYKIIEKRQSVAFWCNPISGHATLYWYQQILGQGPKLLIQFQNNGVVDDSQLPKDRFSAERLKGVDSTLKIQPAKLEDSAVYLCASSLGRPAGPFNEQFFGPGTRLTVL.

The chain recombines TRBV7-9 with TRBJ2-2; D uncertain. Looked up from germline, CDR1 is SEHNR and CDR2 is FQNEAQ (reference sequence). V was pared by 3 bases and J by 4 bases, with 18 bases between. The CDR3 loop spans 17 amino acids. In nucleotides, the CDR3 is TGTGCCAGCAGCTTGAGAGAACAGCGAGTATTCACCGGGGAGCTGTTTTTT. This gives the protein CASSLREQRVFTGELFF.

The V and J genes are TRBV5-1 and TRBJ2-7; TRBD1 matches at 12 bases. Germline V gene sequence: CDR1 SGHRS, CDR2 YFSETQ. Unmatched junction bases numbered 4, after V lost 5 bases and J lost 4 bases. The CDR3 extends over 14 amino acids. CDR3: CASRPGQGAYEQYF. The CDR3 DNA sequence: TGCGCCAGCAGACCGGGACAGGGGGCTTACGAGCAGTACTTC.

This clone was observed a few times. This chain links TRBV11-2 with TRBJ1-1; D ambiguous. Trimming shortened V by 1 base and J by 7 bases, and 7 bases separated the two germline ends. The CDR3 runs 12 residues. The germline gives CDR1 SGHAT, CDR2 FQNNGV. The CDR3 DNA reads as TGTGCCAGCAGCTTAGTAAATATTGAAGCTTTCTTT. Amino acid sequence: CASSLVNIEAFF.

The chain carries TRBV19 and TRBJ1-2, with 8 positions matching TRBD1. Per the germline V gene, CDR1 is LNHDA and CDR2 is SQIVND (reference sequence). The CDR3 covers 14 residues. Trimming took 8 bases from V and 0 from J; bases not matched to a gene: 5. The CDR3 protein is CASGGQATNYGYTF. The CDR3, as DNA: TGTGCCAGTGGGGGACAGGCAACTAACTATGGCTACACCTTC.

The rearrangement uses TRBV6-5 and TRBJ2-1; TRBD1 matches 9 bases. Germline V gene lookup returns CDR1 MNHEY and CDR2 SVGAGI. J lost 4 bases, V lost 6 bases, and 7 bases had no gene match. The length of the CDR3 is 15 residues. CDR3 protein: CASSHGTGIYNEQFF. The CDR3 DNA sequence: TGTGCCAGCAGCCACGGGACAGGGATTTACAATGAGCAGTTCTTC.